Presented here are 10 T cell receptor beta chains from one specimen sequenced in a study of cytomegalovirus exposure and HLA in healthy donors. This table comes from immunoSEQ multiplex PCR, and its TCRdb copy is limited to in-frame clones, with some not included. This table holds 250,000 or so clones, 90% found once. The sample was PBMCs. These receptors came from a woman between 18 and 29 years old in good health and CMV-seronegative.

The chain has TRBV5-4 and TRBJ1-1, with TRBD1 as a possible D gene (6 bases). With 4 bases removed from V and 1 base from J, the gap between germline ends came to 20 bases. This CDR3 is 17 amino acids long. Germline V gene sequence: CDR1 SGHNT, CDR2 YYREEE (reference sequence). CDR3 bases: TGTGCCAGCAGCGCACCGCCAACAGGGTTGAAGAACACTGAAGCTTTCTTT. Translating gives CASSAPPTGLKNTEAFF.

The J gene is TRBJ2-3, the V gene TRBV7-9; D ambiguous. Germline V gene sequence: CDR1 SEHNR, CDR2 FQNEAQ (reference sequence). V was clipped by 1 base and J by 6 bases, with 8 bases between them. This CDR3 is built from 13 residues. CDR3 nucleotide sequence: TGTGCCAGCAGCTTAGGCCTGGAGGATACGCAGTATTTT. Its protein product is CASSLGLEDTQYF.

This chain joins TRBV7-3 and TRBJ2-1; a possible D gene is TRBD2 (6 bases). The V gene lost 5 bases and the J gene lost 0 bases, with 17 bases spanning the gap. Germline V lookup: CDR1 SGHTA, CDR2 FQGTGA. The length of the CDR3 is 17 residues. The CDR3 DNA is TGTGCCAGCAGCCCAACCGGGACTCCAAGCTCCTACAATGAGCAGTTCTTC. Amino acid sequence: CASSPTGTPSSYNEQFF.

Regarding this clone: One end of the junction varies from germline; a read error may be responsible. The rearrangement joins TRBV28 to TRBJ1-6, with D maybe TRBD1 (5 bases). Germline values: CDR1 MDHEN, CDR2 SYDVKM. This CDR3 spans 18 amino acids. CDR3 region: CATLPGGVKLAYTSPLHF. The CDR3 coding sequence is TGTGCCACCTTACCCGGGGGAGTCAAACTAGCGTATACTTCACCCCTCCACTTT.

The V and J genes are TRBV19 and TRBJ2-7; 7 bases agree with TRBD1. CDR3 size: 15 residues. Germline V CDR1 and CDR2: LNHDA, SQIVND (reference sequence). The V gene end was trimmed by 5 bases and the J gene end by 3 bases; junction bases not matched to a gene: 10. CDR3 region: CASSSGRTGFYEQYF. CDR3 DNA sequence: TGTGCCAGTAGTTCAGGAAGGACAGGATTCTACGAGCAGTACTTC. The entire variable domain, with the rest obtained from reference TRBV19 and TRBJ2-7, is as follows: DGGITQSPKYLFRKEGQNVTLSCEQNLNHDAMYWYRQDPGQGLRLIYYSQIVNDFQKGDIAEGYSVSREKKESFPLTVTSAQKNPTAFYLCASSSGRTGFYEQYFGPGTRLTVT.

The V call is TRBV19, the J call TRBJ2-7, with D perhaps TRBD1 (6 bases). Trimming removed 9 bases at V and 3 bases at J, with 18 bases between. This CDR3 has 14 residues. Germline loops: CDR1 LNHDA, CDR2 SQIVND (reference sequence). The CDR3: CASATGTSFYEQYF. CDR3 in DNA: TGTGCCAGCGCGACCGGGACATCCTTCTACGAGCAGTACTTC.

Here the CDR3 reads CASSLLAQYF. The CDR3 DNA is TGTGCCAGCAGTTTATTGGCGCAGTACTTC. This chain joins TRBV28 and TRBJ2-7; unclear D gene. The germline gives CDR1 MDHEN, CDR2 SYDVKM. The CDR3 is 10 residues long. V lost 1 base, J lost 9 bases, and 4 bases lay in between.

The chain recombines TRBV7-3 with TRBJ2-7, with 11 positions matching TRBD2. With V trimmed by 5 bases and J by 8 bases, 5 bases remained unmatched. Germline CDR1 SGHTA, CDR2 FQGTGA. The CDR3 is made up of 13 amino acids. CDR3 amino acids: CASSEGLADKQYF. The CDR3 DNA is TGTGCCAGCAGCGAGGGACTAGCGGACAAGCAGTACTTC.

The chain uses TRBV5-1 and TRBJ1-2; TRBD1 matches at 10 bases. The CDR3 loop spans 14 amino acids. The V gene's germline CDR1 is SGHRS and CDR2 YFSETQ. J gave up 8 bases and V 4 bases, and 8 bases lay outside the gene matches. Here the CDR3 reads CASSPGQGQGGYTF. The CDR3 DNA reads TGCGCCAGCAGCCCGGGACAGGGGCAAGGCGGCTACACCTTC.

The V gene is TRBV7-9, the J gene TRBJ2-3; TRBD2 matches at 12 bases. The germline CDR1 and CDR2 sequences are SEHNR and FQNEAQ (reference sequence). With 2 bases clipped from V and 7 bases from J, the junction kept 4 bases outside the gene matches. This CDR3 contains 15 residues. CDR3 DNA: TGTGCCAGCAGCTTACCTAGCGGGGGGGCCAATACGCAGTATTTT. It translates to CASSLPSGGANTQYF.